The 14 T cell receptor beta chains reported below all come from one sample, sequenced in a study of spatial heterogeneity in lung cancer. Specified time point: sample taken at primary tumor resection. Notes on the study in general: The number of expanded tumor alpha and beta chains correlated with mutation number.

TCRdb ran MiXCR on the 5' RACE reads and lists one entry per CDR3 protein. The sample has around 95,000 distinct CDR3 sequences, 3.5% to 5% seen once. Their recognized antigens are unknown. The source material was lung tumor tissue, sampled at surgery. The receptors originated from a male donor with early-stage non-small cell lung cancer.

This clonotype was detected many times. The chain has TRBV2 and TRBJ1-5, with 10 bases fitting TRBD1. V lost 8 bases and J lost 7; bases outside the gene matches: 8. This CDR3 is built from 14 residues. Germline V gene lookup returns CDR1 SNHLY and CDR2 FYNNEI. Here the CDR3 reads CASSGTGEEQPQHF. The DNA for the CDR3 is TGTGCCAGCTCCGGGACAGGGGAGGAACAGCCCCAGCATTTT.

The sample holds many counts of this clonotype. Here the CDR3 reads CSAKGTYNEQFF. CDR3 nucleotides: TGCAGTGCTAAGGGAACCTACAATGAGCAGTTCTTC. This chain uses TRBV20-1 with TRBJ2-1; D remains unclear. V was clipped by 4 bases and J by 2 bases, with 6 bases between them. This CDR3 has 12 amino acids. Germline V gives CDR1 DFQATT, CDR2 SNEGSKA (reference sequence).

In its sample, this clonotype was seen many times. V is TRBV20-1 and J is TRBJ2-7, with 7 bases that match TRBD1. There are 15 residues in the CDR3. Germline V gives CDR1 DFQATT, CDR2 SNEGSKA (reference sequence). Trimming took 1 base from V and 1 from J; bases not matched to a gene: 7. The CDR3 reads CSARVGRGMSYEQYF. CDR3 DNA sequence: TGCAGTGCTAGAGTGGGCAGGGGGATGTCCTACGAGCAGTACTTC.

This clonotype was seen ten or more times. As DNA, the CDR3 is TGCGCCAGCAGTGATCGGGGCACCGGGGAGCTGTTTTTT. It codes for CASSDRGTGELFF. This chain joins TRBV10-2 and TRBJ2-2; possibly TRBD2 for D (5 bases). Trimming cost V 3 bases and J 4 bases, with 6 bases left between them. The CDR3 contains 13 residues. Germline V gene sequence: CDR1 WSHSY, CDR2 SAAADI.

This clonotype was seen at least ten times. The rearrangement joins TRBV29-1 to TRBJ1-1; D is undetermined. Germline V gene data show CDR1 as SQVTM and CDR2 as ANQGSEA. This CDR3 is 13 amino acids long. V was pared by 4 bases and J by 1 base, with 10 bases between. CDR3 in DNA: TGCAGCGTTGGTTTGGACGGGAACACTGAAGCTTTCTTT. It is translated as CSVGLDGNTEAFF.

This clonotype occurred many times. The chain joins TRBV3-1 to TRBJ1-4; 7 bases match TRBD1. Germline V gene data show CDR1 as LGHDT and CDR2 as YNNKEL (reference sequence). CDR3 length: 16 residues. J lost 7 bases, V lost 4 bases, and 12 bases had no gene match. The CDR3 is CASSPGKDRTGEKLFF. Here the CDR3 DNA reads TGTGCCAGCAGCCCAGGCAAGGACAGGACGGGTGAAAAACTGTTTTTT.

This clonotype was seen ten or more times. The J gene is TRBJ2-3, the V gene TRBV2; possibly TRBD2 for D (6 bases). The germline V and J ends were trimmed by 10 bases and 4 bases, with 12 bases remaining between them. This CDR3 is 12 amino acids long. Per the germline V gene, CDR1 is SNHLY and CDR2 is FYNNEI. The CDR3 DNA is TGTGCCATCCGACTAGTTTCAGATACGCAGTATTTT. Translation: CAIRLVSDTQYF.

This clonotype showed up many times. The chain has TRBV5-5 and TRBJ1-5; D gene uncertain. The germline V gene encodes CDR1 SGHKS and CDR2 YYEKEE (reference sequence). Trimming removed 4 bases from V and 2 bases from J, with 10 bases in between. The CDR3 loop spans 14 amino acids. The CDR3 bases are TGTGCCAGCAGCAAAGGGCTGGGCAATCAGCCCCAGCATTTT. Translating it yields CASSKGLGNQPQHF.

This clonotype was counted ten times or more. The chain joins TRBV28 to TRBJ1-3; D possibly corresponds to TRBD1 (5 bases). The CDR3 has 12 residues. Trimming cost V 6 bases and J 8 bases, with 11 bases left between them. CDR1 and CDR2 (germline): MDHEN, SYDVKM. The DNA of the CDR3 is TGTGCCAGCAGACGGGGCGGGGACACCATATATTTT. Translating gives CASRRGGDTIYF.

This clonotype was picked up many times. V is TRBV5-1 and J is TRBJ2-3; TRBD1 might be the D (5 bases). V was clipped by 4 bases and J by 1 base, with 10 bases between them. The CDR3 has 14 amino acids. Germline CDR1 reads SGHRS; CDR2 reads YFSETQ. The CDR3 region is CASSQAGRTDTQYF. For the CDR3, the DNA is TGCGCCAGCAGCCAGGCAGGGCGCACAGATACGCAGTATTTT.

The chain uses TRBV29-1 and TRBJ2-1, with D hard to call. CDR3 length: 9 amino acids. Deletions cut 5 bases from V and 6 bases from J, with 2 bases between. Germline CDR1 reads SQVTM; CDR2 reads ANQGSEA. CDR3 nucleotides: TGCAGCGTTTCCAATGAGCAGTTCTTC. This codes for CSVSNEQFF.

This clonotype was found many times. The chain uses TRBV9 and TRBJ1-2; 7 nucleotides align to TRBD1. Germline V lookup: CDR1 SGDLS, CDR2 YYNGEE. V was pared by 4 bases and J by 6 bases, with 3 bases of the junction left unmatched. The CDR3 totals 12 residues. CDR3 loop: CASSRDSHGYTF. CDR3 nucleotide sequence: TGTGCCAGCAGCCGGGACAGCCATGGCTACACCTTC.

The chain combines TRBV11-2 with TRBJ2-1; the D is unclear. The germline gives CDR1 SGHAT, CDR2 FQNNGV. V dropped 0 bases and J dropped 4 bases, with 7 bases sitting between them. The CDR3 has 14 residues. CDR3 DNA: TGTGCCAGCAGCTTAGAATGGGGTTACAATGAGCAGTTCTTC. Protein: CASSLEWGYNEQFF.

This clonotype was seen a few times. V is TRBV28 and J is TRBJ2-7, with 7 positions matching TRBD1. This CDR3 region has 15 residues. Germline values: CDR1 MDHEN, CDR2 SYDVKM. Germline trimming cut 7 bases from V and 7 bases from J; bases unmatched to any gene: 16. CDR3 sequence reads: CASTSPGTVLREQYF. The CDR3 nucleotides read TGTGCCAGCACATCTCCCGGGACAGTCCTACGGGAGCAGTACTTC. Drawing the rest from reference TRBV28 and TRBJ2-7, the complete variable domain is DVKVTQSSRYLVKRTGEKVFLECVQDMDHENMFWYRQDPGLGLRLIYFSYDVKMKEKGDIPEGYSVSREKKERFSLILESASTNQTSMYLCASTSPGTVLREQYFGPGTRLTVT.